This is a list of T cell receptor beta chains from one sample in a study of T cell responses to AZD1222 COVID-19 vaccine. Sequenced by immunoSEQ multiplex PCR; TCRdb stores in-frame clones only, minus some. The data hold tens of thousands of clones, with over 75% observed a single time. The sequencing here drew on peripheral blood, taken on day 0 of AZD1222 vaccination. These receptors were taken from an adult in good health. The CDR3 runs from the conserved cysteine through the conserved F or W. Each record gives: CDR3 protein, CDR3 DNA, D gene, J gene, V gene, clone size. D genes are given only for firm matches. Expanded clones get a size class; other rows say once, few or many, or leave the size out.

cdr3_aa: CASSKDNRYEAFF; cdr3_nt: TGTGCCAGCTCGAAGGATAACAGATATGAAGCTTTCTTT; d_call: .; j_call: TRBJ1-1; v_call: TRBV18; clone_size: few
cdr3_aa: CASSEGSIDGQPQHF; cdr3_nt: TGTGCCAGCAGCGAGGGGTCGATTGACGGTCAGCCCCAGCATTTT; d_call: .; j_call: TRBJ1-5; v_call: TRBV7-9; clone_size: .
cdr3_aa: CASRVGDNSPLHF; cdr3_nt: TGTGCCAGCAGAGTTGGCGATAATTCACCCCTCCACTTT; d_call: .; j_call: TRBJ1-6; v_call: TRBV12-3/TRBV12-4; clone_size: .
cdr3_aa: CASSPGLAKSSYNEQFF; cdr3_nt: TGTGCCAGCTCACCAGGACTAGCAAAGAGCTCCTACAATGAGCAGTTCTTC; d_call: TRBD2; j_call: TRBJ2-1; v_call: TRBV18; clone_size: few
cdr3_aa: CASSLALTGQETQYF; cdr3_nt: TGTGCCAGCAGCTTAGCGCTCACAGGACAAGAGACCCAGTACTTC; d_call: .; j_call: TRBJ2-5; v_call: TRBV7-9; clone_size: few
cdr3_aa: CASTYVNTEAFF; cdr3_nt: TGTGCCAGCACCTACGTGAACACTGAAGCTTTCTTT; d_call: .; j_call: TRBJ1-1; v_call: TRBV12-3/TRBV12-4; clone_size: .
cdr3_aa: CASSPRVIGDTEAFF; cdr3_nt: TGTGCCAGCTCACCAAGGGTTATTGGAGACACTGAAGCTTTCTTT; d_call: .; j_call: TRBJ1-1; v_call: TRBV18; clone_size: .
cdr3_aa: CASSLAERTDTQYF; cdr3_nt: TGCGCCAGCAGCTTGGCGGAACGCACAGATACGCAGTATTTT; d_call: .; j_call: TRBJ2-3; v_call: TRBV5-1; clone_size: .
cdr3_aa: CASSQLTGFRGTEQYF; cdr3_nt: TGTGCCAGCAGTCAACTCACCGGGTTTCGGGGGACCGAGCAGTACTTC; d_call: .; j_call: TRBJ2-7; v_call: TRBV2; clone_size: .
cdr3_aa: CASRAGTEGQPQHF; cdr3_nt: TGTGCCAGCAGAGCCGGGACAGAAGGTCAGCCCCAGCATTTT; d_call: TRBD1; j_call: TRBJ1-5; v_call: TRBV2; clone_size: .
cdr3_aa: CASSGLAGGEDEQYF; cdr3_nt: TGTGCCAGCAGTGGACTAGCGGGGGGGGAAGACGAGCAGTACTTC; d_call: TRBD2; j_call: TRBJ2-7; v_call: TRBV28; clone_size: .
cdr3_aa: CAWPGPPYTEAFF; cdr3_nt: TGTGCCTGGCCAGGCCCCCCGTACACTGAAGCTTTCTTT; d_call: .; j_call: TRBJ1-1; v_call: TRBV30; clone_size: .
cdr3_aa: CASSLRGNTGELFF; cdr3_nt: TGTGCCAGCAGTTTGAGGGGGAACACCGGGGAGCTGTTTTTT; d_call: .; j_call: TRBJ2-2; v_call: TRBV27; clone_size: few